This T cell receptor beta chain comes out of a study of molecular identifiers for immune sequencing clone quantification. Study outcomes and limitations: Identical TCR molecules that share a barcode could lead to an underestimation of highly expanded clone sizes. Beyond 20 RNA copies, clones held over 97% of effector molecules, compared with under 1% in naive cells. Single-cell amounts of spiked Jurkat TCR RNA were reportedly detectable among about a million naive cells.

Both previously described methods and listed TCR primers were employed to make bulk TCR libraries. MiXCR, applied by TCRdb to the PCR reads, yields one record per CDR3 protein. This sample has around 460,000 distinct CDR3 sequences; roughly 26% occur once, and the top ten carry 0.7% to 0.9%. This CDR3 contains 15 residues. CDR1 is MGHRA, CDR2 YSYEKL, per germline. On this clonotype itself: The target antigen is unknown. A junction end diverges from the germline sequence, so it may reflect a read error.

The chain couples TRBV4-1 to TRBJ2-5; 7 nucleotides line up with TRBD1. This sequence was found in a human donor in good health. Some libraries in this study had Jurkat cell RNA spiked in. Sequenced input: naive CD8+ T cells from blood, with Jurkat cell RNA spiked in. The subset was: FACS-sorted CD8+CD4-CCR7+CD45RA+ naive T cells. CDR3 sequence (DNA): TGCGCCAGCAGCCAAACGGGACAGACCCGAGAGACCCAATACTTC. Amino acids: CASSQTGQTRETQYF.